This passage covers 7 T cell receptor beta chains from one sample sequenced in a study of shared clonotypes between healthy human individuals. The naive CD8 subset, CD45RO-negative cells positively selected for CCR7, excluded terminally differentiated effector memory CD45RA+ cells. Clones were sequenced by immunoSEQ multiplex PCR, and TCRdb holds only the in-frame ones, with some missing. The table lists a few million clones, around 95% of them singletons. Sequenced sample: naive CD8+ T cells from PBMCs. All receptors derive from a man between 18 and 35 years old in good health. Some clones in this sample may be carry-over from other donors' samples.

V usage is TRBV5-6 and J usage is TRBJ2-7, with 7 bases identical to TRBD1. CDR1 and CDR2 (germline): SGHDT, YYEEEE. This CDR3 has 16 amino acids. Trimming took 3 bases from V and 2 from J; bases not matched to a gene: 11. The CDR3 coding sequence is TGTGCCAGCAGCTCAATGACCGGGACAGAAACCTACGAGCAGTACTTC. It yields the protein CASSSMTGTETYEQYF. Using reference TRBV5-6 and TRBJ2-7 for the parts outside the CDR3, the full variable domain is DAGVTQSPTHLIKTRGQQVTLRCSPKSGHDTVSWYQQALGQGPQFIFQYYEEEERQRGNFPDRFSGHQFPNYSSELNVNALLLGDSALYLCASSSMTGTETYEQYFGPGTRLTVT.

This clone was counted a few times. The sample carries other DNA sequences with the same CDR3. This rearrangement joins TRBV27 to TRBJ2-7; 9 nucleotides align to TRBD1. CDR3 size: 14 residues. Germline V CDR1 and CDR2: MNHEY, SMNVEV (reference sequence). V lost 3 bases, J lost 1 base, and 1 base stayed unmatched. The CDR3 sequence is CASSFGTGSYEQYF. The CDR3 DNA reads TGTGCCAGCAGTTTTGGGACAGGGTCCTACGAGCAGTACTTC.

The gene calls are TRBV25-1 and TRBJ1-4; unclear D gene. Germline CDR1 reads MGHDK; CDR2 reads SYGVNS. Trimming left V 2 bases short and J 5 bases short, with 9 bases between. The CDR3 covers 14 residues. In DNA form, the CDR3 reads TGTGCCAGCAGTGAAATTGATAGGAATGAAAAACTGTTTTTT. Amino acid sequence: CASSEIDRNEKLFF.

The V gene is TRBV29-1, the J gene TRBJ2-2; D ambiguous. Per the germline V gene, CDR1 is SQVTM and CDR2 is ANQGSEA. V dropped 6 bases and J dropped 3 bases, with 8 bases sitting between them. There are 12 residues in the CDR3. The CDR3 is CSVGKYTGELFF. DNA of the CDR3: TGCAGCGTCGGCAAATACACCGGGGAGCTGTTTTTT.

With regard to this clone: The sample carries other DNA sequences with the same CDR3. The rearrangement uses TRBV5-1 and TRBJ1-1, with D possibly TRBD1 on 5 matching bases. This CDR3 is built from 14 residues. Germline values: CDR1 SGHRS, CDR2 YFSETQ. The V and J ends lost 0 bases and 1 base respectively, with 7 bases between them. The CDR3 is CASSLVRGNTEAFF. The CDR3 DNA is TGCGCCAGCAGCTTGGTAAGGGGGAACACTGAAGCTTTCTTT.

The chain links TRBV19 to TRBJ1-5; 12 nucleotides align to TRBD1. CDR3 length: 15 residues. Germline CDR1 reads LNHDA; CDR2 reads SQIVND (reference sequence). The V segment lost 7 bases and the J segment 10 bases; nucleotides outside the gene matches: 11. CDR3 DNA: TGTGCCAGTAAGTATAGGGACAGGGGGCGGGAACCCCAGCATTTT. Protein: CASKYRDRGREPQHF.

The chain joins TRBV5-5 to TRBJ2-7; TRBD1 might be the D (6 bases). Between the trimmed V and J ends, which lost 1 base and 3 bases, there was a span of 14 bases. Per the germline V gene, CDR1 is SGHKS and CDR2 is YYEKEE (reference sequence). The CDR3 has 15 amino acids. Here the CDR3 DNA reads TGTGCCAGCAGCTTGTCGTTTTGGGGGCTCTACGAGCAGTACTTC. Encoded protein: CASSLSFWGLYEQYF.